This T cell receptor (beta chain) was documented in a study of blood T cell repertoires in COVID-19. Original analysis: Amplification with reference gene primers provided the estimates of nucleated cell counts. Measured with immunoSEQ multiplex PCR; TCRdb has only the in-frame clones, and not every one. The V and J calls and clone size are taken from that table; D and trimming were inferred from the DNA. This sample has 20,000 to 25,000 clones, with about 83% found just once. This CDR3 spans 14 amino acids. Germline lookup yields CDR1 SGHRS and CDR2 YFSETQ. The germline V and J ends were trimmed by 4 bases and 1 base, with 12 bases remaining between them.

This TCR came from a human donor with active COVID-19. The donor label of this sample is uncertain. Sequencing input: peripheral blood. V usage is TRBV5-1 and J usage is TRBJ2-7; possibly TRBD2 for D (5 bases). The CDR3 nucleotides are TGCGCCAGCAGCCCCGGACTGGATTCCTACGAGCAGTACTTC. Its translation is CASSPGLDSYEQYF.